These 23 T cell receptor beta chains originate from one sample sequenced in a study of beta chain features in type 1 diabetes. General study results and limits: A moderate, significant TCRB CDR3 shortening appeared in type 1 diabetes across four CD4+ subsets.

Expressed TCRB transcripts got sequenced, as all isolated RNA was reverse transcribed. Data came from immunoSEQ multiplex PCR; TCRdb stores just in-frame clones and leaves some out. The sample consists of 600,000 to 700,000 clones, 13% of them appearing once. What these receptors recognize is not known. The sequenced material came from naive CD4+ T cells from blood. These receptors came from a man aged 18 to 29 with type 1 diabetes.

DNA for the CDR3: TGTGCCAGCAGTTACTCGTTTACCCAGGGAGGAGAGACCCAGTACTTC. Protein sequence: CASSYSFTQGGETQYF. The gene calls are TRBV6-5 and TRBJ2-5, with D possibly being TRBD2 (6 bases). This CDR3 is 16 amino acids long. Per germline, CDR1 MNHEY and CDR2 SVGAGI. Trimming removed 0 bases at V and 4 bases at J, with 15 bases between.

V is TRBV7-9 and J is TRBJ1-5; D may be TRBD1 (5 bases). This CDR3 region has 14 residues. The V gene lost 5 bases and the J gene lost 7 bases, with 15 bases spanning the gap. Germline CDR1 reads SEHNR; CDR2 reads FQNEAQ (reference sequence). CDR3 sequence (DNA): TGTGCCAGCAGCCCTGACAGCGGTCTACAGCCCCAGCATTTT. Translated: CASSPDSGLQPQHF.

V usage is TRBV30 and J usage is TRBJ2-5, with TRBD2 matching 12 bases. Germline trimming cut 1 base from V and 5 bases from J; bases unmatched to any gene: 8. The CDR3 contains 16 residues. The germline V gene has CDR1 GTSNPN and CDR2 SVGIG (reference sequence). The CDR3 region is CAWSGLAGVVQETQYF. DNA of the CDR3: TGTGCCTGGAGTGGACTAGCGGGGGTGGTACAGGAGACCCAGTACTTC.

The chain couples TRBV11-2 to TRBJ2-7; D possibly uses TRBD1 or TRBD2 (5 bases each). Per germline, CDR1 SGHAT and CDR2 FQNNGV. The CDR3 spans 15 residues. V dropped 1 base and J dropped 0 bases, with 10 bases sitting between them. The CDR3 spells CASSLVAGSSYEQYF. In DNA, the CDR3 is TGTGCCAGCAGCTTAGTCGCAGGGAGCTCCTACGAGCAGTACTTC. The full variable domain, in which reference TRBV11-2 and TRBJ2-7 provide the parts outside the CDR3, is EAGVAQSPRYKIIEKRQSVAFWCNPISGHATLYWYQQILGQGPKLLIQFQNNGVVDDSQLPKDRFSAERLKGVDSTLKIQPAKLEDSAVYLCASSLVAGSSYEQYFGPGTRLTVT.

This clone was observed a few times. The chain's CDR3 is CASSPPGRLGETQYF. CDR3 DNA sequence: TGTGCCAGCAGCCCACCGGGCAGGCTCGGGGAGACCCAGTACTTC. The rearrangement links TRBV28 to TRBJ2-5, with D unresolved. Trimming cost V 6 bases and J 5 bases, with 19 bases left between them. CDR1 MDHEN and CDR2 SYDVKM come from the germline V gene. This CDR3 is built from 15 residues.

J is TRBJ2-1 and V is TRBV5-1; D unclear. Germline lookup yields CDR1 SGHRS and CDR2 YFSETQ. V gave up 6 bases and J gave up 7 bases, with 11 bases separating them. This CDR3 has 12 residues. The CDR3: CASNSDENEQFF. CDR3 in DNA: TGCGCCAGCAATTCGGACGAGAATGAGCAGTTCTTC.

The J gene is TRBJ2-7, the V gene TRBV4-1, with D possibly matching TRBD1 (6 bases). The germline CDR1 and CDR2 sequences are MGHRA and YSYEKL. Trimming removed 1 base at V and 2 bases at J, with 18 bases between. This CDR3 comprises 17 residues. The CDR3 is CASSQGHMRDTAYEQYF. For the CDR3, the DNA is TGCGCCAGCAGCCAAGGGCATATGAGGGACACCGCCTACGAGCAGTACTTC.

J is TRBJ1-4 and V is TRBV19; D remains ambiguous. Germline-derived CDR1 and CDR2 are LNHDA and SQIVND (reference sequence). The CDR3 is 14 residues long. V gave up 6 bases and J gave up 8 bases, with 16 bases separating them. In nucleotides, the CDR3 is TGTGCCAGTAGGGCGGGAGGTATGGAGGAAAAACTGTTTTTT. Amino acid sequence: CASRAGGMEEKLFF.

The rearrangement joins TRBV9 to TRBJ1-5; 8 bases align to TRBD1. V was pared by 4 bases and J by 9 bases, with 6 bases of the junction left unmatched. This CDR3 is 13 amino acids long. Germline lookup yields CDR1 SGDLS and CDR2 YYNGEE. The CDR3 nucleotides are TGTGCCAGCAGCCTCGGGACAGGCTGGCCCCAGCATTTT. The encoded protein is CASSLGTGWPQHF.

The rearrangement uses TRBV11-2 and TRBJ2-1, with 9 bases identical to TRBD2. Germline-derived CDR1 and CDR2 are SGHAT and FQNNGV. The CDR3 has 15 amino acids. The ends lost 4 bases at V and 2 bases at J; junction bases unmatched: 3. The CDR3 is CASSSLAGAYNEQFF. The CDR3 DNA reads TGTGCCAGCAGCTCACTAGCGGGTGCCTACAATGAGCAGTTCTTC.

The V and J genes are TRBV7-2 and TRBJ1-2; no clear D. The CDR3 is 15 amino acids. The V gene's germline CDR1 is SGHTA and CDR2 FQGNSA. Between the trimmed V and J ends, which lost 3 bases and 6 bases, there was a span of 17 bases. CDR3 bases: TGTGCCAGCAGCTTCTCCCGCCGGGGAATGGATGGCTACACCTTC. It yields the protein CASSFSRRGMDGYTF.

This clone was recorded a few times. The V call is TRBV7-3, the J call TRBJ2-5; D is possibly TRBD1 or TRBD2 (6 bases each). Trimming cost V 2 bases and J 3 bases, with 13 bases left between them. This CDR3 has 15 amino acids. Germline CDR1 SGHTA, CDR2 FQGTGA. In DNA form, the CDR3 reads TGTGCCAGCAGCTTAGGGGGGCTCCCCAAAGAGACCCAGTACTTC. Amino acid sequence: CASSLGGLPKETQYF.

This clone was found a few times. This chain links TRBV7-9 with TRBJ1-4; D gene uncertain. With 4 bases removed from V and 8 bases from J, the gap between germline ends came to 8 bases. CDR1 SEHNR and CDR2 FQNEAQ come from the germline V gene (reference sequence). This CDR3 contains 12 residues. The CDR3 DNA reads TGTGCCAGCAGCTCAGCCGGGGAAAAACTGTTTTTT. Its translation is CASSSAGEKLFF. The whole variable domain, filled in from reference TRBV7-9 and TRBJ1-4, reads DTGVSQNPRHKITKRGQNVTFRCDPISEHNRLYWYRQTLGQGPEFLTYFQNEAQLEKSRLLSDRFSAERPKGSFSTLEIQRTEQGDSAMYLCASSSAGEKLFFGSGTQLSVL.

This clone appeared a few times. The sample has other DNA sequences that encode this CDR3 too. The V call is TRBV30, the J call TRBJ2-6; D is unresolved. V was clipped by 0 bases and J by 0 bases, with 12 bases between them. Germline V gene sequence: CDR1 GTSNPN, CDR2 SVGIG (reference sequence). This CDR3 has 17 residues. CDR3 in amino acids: CAWSVRRTSSGANVLTF. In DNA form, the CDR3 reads TGTGCCTGGAGTGTACGTCGAACCAGCTCTGGGGCCAACGTCCTGACTTTC.

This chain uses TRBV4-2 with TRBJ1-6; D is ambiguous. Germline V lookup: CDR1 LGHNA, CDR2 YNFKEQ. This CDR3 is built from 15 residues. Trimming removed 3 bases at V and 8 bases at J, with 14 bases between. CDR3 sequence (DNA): TGTGCCAGCAGCCATCCGGGCAGAATCGATTCACCCCTCCACTTT. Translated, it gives CASSHPGRIDSPLHF.

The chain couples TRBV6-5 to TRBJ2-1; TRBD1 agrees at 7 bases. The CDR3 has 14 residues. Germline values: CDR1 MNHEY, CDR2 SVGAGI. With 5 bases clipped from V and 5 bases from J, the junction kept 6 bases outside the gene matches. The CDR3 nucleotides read TGTGCCAGCAGTACTAGGACAGGCCACAATGAGCAGTTCTTC. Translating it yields CASSTRTGHNEQFF.

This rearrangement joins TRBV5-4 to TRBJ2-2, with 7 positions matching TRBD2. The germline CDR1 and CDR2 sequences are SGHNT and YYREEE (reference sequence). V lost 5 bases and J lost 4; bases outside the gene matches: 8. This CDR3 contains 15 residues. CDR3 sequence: CASRPGGSGTGELFF. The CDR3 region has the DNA TGTGCCAGCAGGCCCGGGGGGTCGGGCACCGGGGAGCTGTTTTTT. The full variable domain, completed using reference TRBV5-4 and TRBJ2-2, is ETGVTQSPTHLIKTRGQQVTLRCSSQSGHNTVSWYQQALGQGPQFIFQYYREEENGRGNFPPRFSGLQFPNYSSELNVNALELDDSALYLCASRPGGSGTGELFFGEGSRLTVL.

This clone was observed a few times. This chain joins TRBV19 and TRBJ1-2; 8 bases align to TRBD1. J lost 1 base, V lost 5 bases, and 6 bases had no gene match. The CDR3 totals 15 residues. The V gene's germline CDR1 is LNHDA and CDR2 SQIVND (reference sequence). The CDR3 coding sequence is TGTGCCAGTAGTCCCCAGGGGGCAAGTAACTATGGCTACACCTTC. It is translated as CASSPQGASNYGYTF.

The CDR3 protein is CASSPPAGTRKYF. The DNA for the CDR3 is TGCGCCAGCAGCCCGCCGGCCGGGACAAGAAAGTACTTC. This chain connects TRBV5-1 to TRBJ2-7; D is perhaps TRBD1 (6 bases). The CDR3 is 13 amino acids. CDR1 is SGHRS, CDR2 YFSETQ, per germline. The V end lost 4 bases, the J end lost 11 bases, and 19 bases lay between the germline ends.

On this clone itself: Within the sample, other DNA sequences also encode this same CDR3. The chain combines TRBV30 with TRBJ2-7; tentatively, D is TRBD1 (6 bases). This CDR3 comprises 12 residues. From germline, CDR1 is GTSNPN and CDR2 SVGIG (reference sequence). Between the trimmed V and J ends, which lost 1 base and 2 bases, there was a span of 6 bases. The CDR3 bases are TGTGCCTGGAGTGGGGGGCCCTACGAGCAGTACTTC. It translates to CAWSGGPYEQYF.

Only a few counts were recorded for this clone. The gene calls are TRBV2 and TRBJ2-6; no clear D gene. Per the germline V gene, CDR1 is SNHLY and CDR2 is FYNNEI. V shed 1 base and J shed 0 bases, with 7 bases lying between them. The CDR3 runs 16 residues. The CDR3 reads CASSEDSLSGANVLTF. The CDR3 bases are TGTGCCAGCAGTGAAGACAGCCTCTCTGGGGCCAACGTCCTGACTTTC.

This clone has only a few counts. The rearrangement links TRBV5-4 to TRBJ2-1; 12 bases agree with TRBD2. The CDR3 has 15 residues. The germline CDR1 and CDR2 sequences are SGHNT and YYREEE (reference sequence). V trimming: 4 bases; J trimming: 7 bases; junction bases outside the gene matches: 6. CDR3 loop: CASSDPSGGVNEQFF. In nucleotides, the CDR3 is TGTGCCAGCAGCGACCCTAGCGGGGGGGTTAATGAGCAGTTCTTC.

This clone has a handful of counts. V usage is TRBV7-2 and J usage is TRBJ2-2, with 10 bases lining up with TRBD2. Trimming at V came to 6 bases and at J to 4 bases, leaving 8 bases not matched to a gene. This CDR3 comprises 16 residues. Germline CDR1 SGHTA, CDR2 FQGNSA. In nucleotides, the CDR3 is TGTGCCAGCAGGCCATGGGCTAGCGGGAGCACCGGGGAGCTGTTTTTT. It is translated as CASRPWASGSTGELFF.